This T cell receptor beta chain was recorded in a study of cytomegalovirus exposure and HLA in healthy donors. Study-level results: Analyses of presence and absence presupposed an approximately uniform sequencing depth across donors. What a later analysis reportedly showed was that an Asian-associated ancestry cluster had fewer N-insertions than the 666-donor mean.

As regards this clone: Its antigen remains unknown.

Use of 60 Vbeta and 13 Jbeta primers characterized the PCR. TCRdb keeps only in-frame clones here, not all; method: immunoSEQ multiplex PCR. Seen here are approximately 220,000 clones, over 65% observed once, and the top ten hold under 0.8%. The source is a man aged 18 to 30 in good health and CMV-seronegative. Source material: PBMCs.

CDR3 bases: TGTGCCAGTAGTATAGCTCGCAGGGTCATGGGCTACACCTTC. As protein: CASSIARRVMGYTF. The gene calls are TRBV19 and TRBJ1-2; perhaps TRBD1 as D (5 bases). The CDR3 consists of 14 residues. Trimming removed 1 base at V and 8 bases at J, with 14 bases between. CDR1 is LNHDA, CDR2 SQIVND, per germline (reference sequence).